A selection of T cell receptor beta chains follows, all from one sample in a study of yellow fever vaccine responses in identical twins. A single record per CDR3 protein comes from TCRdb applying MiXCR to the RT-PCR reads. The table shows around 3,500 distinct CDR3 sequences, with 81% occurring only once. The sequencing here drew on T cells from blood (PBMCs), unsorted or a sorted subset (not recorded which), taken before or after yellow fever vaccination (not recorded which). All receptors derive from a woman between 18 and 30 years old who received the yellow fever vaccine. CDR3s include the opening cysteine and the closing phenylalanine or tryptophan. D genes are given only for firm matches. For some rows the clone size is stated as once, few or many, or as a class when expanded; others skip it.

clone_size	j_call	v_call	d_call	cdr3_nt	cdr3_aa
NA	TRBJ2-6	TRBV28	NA	TGTGCCAGCCTGCGCTCTGGGGCCAACGTCCTGACTTTC	CASLRSGANVLTF
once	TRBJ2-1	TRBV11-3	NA	TGTGCCAGCAGCTTAGATTGGCAGCTCAATGAGCAGCTCTTC	CASSLDWQLNEQLF
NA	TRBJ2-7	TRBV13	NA	TGTGCCAGCATTCGCAGCGGCTCCTACGAGCAGTACTTC	CASIRSGSYEQYF
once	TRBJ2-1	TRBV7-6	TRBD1	TGTGCCAGCAGCTTCCGGGACAGGGTGAAAAATGAGCAGTTCTTC	CASSFRDRVKNEQFF
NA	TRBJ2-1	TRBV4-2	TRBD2	TGTGCCAGCAGCCAAGATATGGAGCGGGGGGCCTACAATGAGCAGTTCTTC	CASSQDMERGAYNEQFF
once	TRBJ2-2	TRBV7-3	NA	TGTGCCAGCAGCGTGGGGGGCGGGGAGCTGTTTTTT	CASSVGGGELFF
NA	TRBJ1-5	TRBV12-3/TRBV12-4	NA	TGTGCCAGCAGTTTTTCCGGGGGCAATCAGCCCCAGCATTTT	CASSFSGGNQPQHF
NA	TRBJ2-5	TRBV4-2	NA	TGTGCCAGCAGCCAAGATACAGGCGGGATGACCCAGTACTTC	CASSQDTGGMTQYF
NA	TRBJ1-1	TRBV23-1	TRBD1	TGCGCCAGCAGTGAACCGACAGGGTCGATGGGCGGTGAAGCTTTCTTT	CASSEPTGSMGGEAFF
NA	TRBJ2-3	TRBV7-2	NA	TGTGCCAGCAGCTTAAGGAGCGGCGGCACAGATACGCAGTATTTT	CASSLRSGGTDTQYF
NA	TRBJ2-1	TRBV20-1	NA	TGCAGTGCGAGACAGATGGACGGTTTGGGTGAGCAGTTCTTC	CSARQMDGLGEQFF
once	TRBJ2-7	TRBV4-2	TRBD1	TGTGCCAGCAGCCAAGAGACAGGGAATGGCGAGCAGTACTTC	CASSQETGNGEQYF
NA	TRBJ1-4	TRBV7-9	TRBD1	TGTGCCAGCAGCTCCGGGACAGGGCGAGAAAAACTGTTTTTT	CASSSGTGREKLFF
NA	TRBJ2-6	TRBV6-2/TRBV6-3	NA	TGTGCCAGCAGACGTGGGGGTACCCCTGGGGCCAACGTCCTGACTTTC	CASRRGGTPGANVLTF
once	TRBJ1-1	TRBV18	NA	TGTGCCAGCTCACAGGACGGGAACACTGAAGCTTTCTTT	CASSQDGNTEAFF